This is a list of T cell receptor beta chains from one sample in a study of post-analysis software for immune sequencing data. In TCRdb, the PCR reads were re-called with MiXCR into one record per CDR3 protein. The table has about 460,000 distinct CDR3 sequences, 45% seen once. The sequenced sample consisted of blood. Source of these receptors: a girl under 18 with multiple sclerosis. CDR3s include the opening cysteine and the closing phenylalanine or tryptophan. A D gene is named only where the DNA matches it firmly. Clone size is given for some rows only: seen once, a few or many times, or a class if the clone is expanded.

j_call	clone_size	v_call	d_call	cdr3_aa	cdr3_nt
TRBJ2-1	-	TRBV6-6	-	CASSLQRTNEQFF	TGTGCCAGCAGTTTGCAGAGGACCAATGAGCAGTTCTTC
TRBJ2-5	-	TRBV20-1	-	CSALRDRETQYF	TGCAGTGCTCTACGGGACCGAGAGACCCAGTACTTC
TRBJ2-5	-	TRBV28	-	CASTIRGRSGETQYF	TGTGCCAGCACCATCCGGGGGAGGTCGGGAGAGACCCAGTACTTC
TRBJ2-3	once	TRBV12-3/TRBV12-4	-	CASSLGVAGVIADTQYF	TGTGCCAGCAGTTTAGGTGTCGCAGGGGTGATCGCAGATACGCAGTATTTT
TRBJ2-1	few	TRBV18	TRBD1	CASSPPTGGSDEQFF	TGTGCCAGCTCACCACCGACAGGGGGTTCAGATGAGCAGTTCTTC
TRBJ2-7	-	TRBV28	-	CASSLQMSSYEQYF	TGTGCCAGCAGTTTACAAATGAGCTCCTACGAGCAGTACTTC
TRBJ2-3	few	TRBV12-3/TRBV12-4	TRBD2	CASSSRTSAPFRTDTQYF	TGTGCCAGCAGTTCTCGGACTAGCGCGCCCTTCCGCACAGATACGCAGTATTTT
TRBJ1-1	few	TRBV27	-	CASSLYAGNTEAFF	TGTGCCAGCAGTTTATATGCCGGGAACACTGAAGCTTTCTTT
TRBJ2-1	-	TRBV7-3	-	CASNPTNGEQFF	TGTGCCAGCAACCCGACAAATGGTGAGCAGTTCTTC
TRBJ2-7	-	TRBV4-3	TRBD1	CASSQDQGDYEQYF	TGCGCCAGCAGCCAAGATCAGGGGGACTACGAGCAGTACTTC
TRBJ1-5	-	TRBV20-1	-	CSAYRESGPQHF	TGCAGTGCCTACAGGGAAAGTGGGCCCCAGCATTTT
TRBJ2-5	-	TRBV11-2	-	CASSPRWEETQYF	TGTGCCAGCAGCCCCCGGTGGGAAGAGACCCAGTACTTC
TRBJ2-7	few	TRBV7-9	TRBD2	CASSLSTSGRAVEQYF	TGTGCCAGCAGCTTATCGACTAGCGGGAGGGCCGTCGAGCAGTACTTC
TRBJ2-4	few	TRBV4-2	TRBD1	CASSLPGQENIQYF	TGTGCCAGCAGCCTACCGGGACAGGAAAACATTCAGTACTTC
TRBJ1-5	few	TRBV29-1	-	CSVDGEGTFSNQPQHF	TGCAGCGTTGACGGGGAGGGAACGTTTAGCAATCAGCCCCAGCATTTT
TRBJ2-1	-	TRBV29-1	-	CSARGAGVDEQFF	TGCAGCGCTCGGGGGGCAGGGGTGGATGAGCAGTTCTTC
TRBJ2-3	-	TRBV6-1	TRBD2	CASSPGTSGSWYADTQYF	TGTGCCAGCAGCCCTGGGACTAGCGGGAGCTGGTACGCAGATACGCAGTATTTT
TRBJ2-7	-	TRBV28	-	CASSLPPLPGPPSYEQYF	TGTGCCAGCAGTCTGCCCCCACTCCCGGGACCCCCTTCCTACGAGCAGTACTTC
TRBJ2-3	-	TRBV9	-	CASSWLVTDTQYF	TGTGCCAGCAGCTGGCTAGTTACAGATACGCAGTATTTT
TRBJ1-5	-	TRBV5-6	TRBD1	CASSVDRGYNQPQHF	TGTGCCAGCAGTGTTGACAGGGGGTATAATCAGCCCCAGCATTTT
TRBJ2-6	-	TRBV7-3	TRBD1	CASSPGTGAGANVLTF	TGTGCCAGCAGCCCCGGGACAGGGGCTGGGGCCAACGTCCTGACTTTC
TRBJ2-3	-	TRBV12-3/TRBV12-4	TRBD2	CVAQREGLTDTQYF	TGTGTCGCTCAGCGGGAGGGCCTCACAGATACGCAGTATTTT
TRBJ2-7	-	TRBV13	-	CASSPGSLSSYEQYF	TGTGCCAGCAGCCCGGGGTCCCTGAGCTCCTACGAGCAGTACTTC
TRBJ2-4	-	TRBV12-3/TRBV12-4	TRBD1	CASSPQGAGKNIQYF	TGTGCCAGCAGTCCTCAGGGGGCTGGCAAAAACATTCAGTACTTC
TRBJ2-5	-	TRBV7-9	TRBD1	CASSGRQGILEEQYF	TGTGCCAGCAGCGGAAGACAGGGGATCCTGGAAGAGCAGTACTTC
TRBJ1-2	-	TRBV2	TRBD1	CASSPGQATGYTF	TGTGCCAGCAGCCCGGGACAGGCCACCGGCTACACCTTC
TRBJ1-5	few	TRBV12-3/TRBV12-4	-	CASSLEVGGGPNQPQHF	TGTGCCAGCAGTTTAGAGGTTGGCGGGGGCCCCAATCAGCCCCAGCATTTT
TRBJ2-1	few	TRBV10-3	TRBD1	CAITSPGTGVDNEQFF	TGTGCCATCACTAGTCCCGGGACAGGGGTCGATAATGAGCAGTTCTTC
TRBJ1-5	few	TRBV7-9	-	CASSLEGGSQPQHF	TGTGCCAGCAGCTTAGAGGGGGGATCTCAGCCCCAGCATTTT
TRBJ2-5	-	TRBV28	-	CASSPIEPGSETQYF	TGTGCCAGCAGTCCAATCGAACCAGGGTCAGAGACCCAGTACTTC
TRBJ2-1	-	TRBV5-1	-	CASSLGPAEDNEQFF	TGCGCCAGCAGTTTGGGGCCTGCCGAAGACAATGAGCAGTTCTTC
TRBJ2-1	-	TRBV7-3	TRBD2	CASSLTASGRTVEQFF	TGTGCCAGCAGCTTAACGGCTAGCGGGAGAACGGTTGAGCAGTTCTTC
TRBJ2-7	few	TRBV29-1	-	CSVDGGSSVQYF	TGCAGCGTTGATGGAGGGAGTTCGGTGCAGTACTTC
TRBJ2-5	few	TRBV15	TRBD2	CATSTTSLAGEETQYF	TGTGCCACCAGCACGACGAGCCTAGCGGGAGAAGAGACCCAGTACTTC
TRBJ2-3	-	TRBV6-5	TRBD2	CASSYRTSGPDTQYF	TGTGCCAGCAGTTACCGGACTAGCGGGCCGGATACGCAGTATTTT
TRBJ2-3	few	TRBV5-1	-	CASSPSQYTDTQYF	TGCGCCAGCAGCCCTAGCCAGTACACAGATACGCAGTATTTT
TRBJ1-2	-	TRBV18	-	CASSPVAAYGYTF	TGTGCCAGCTCACCAGTGGCAGCGTATGGCTACACCTTC